The present T cell receptor beta chain was sequenced within a study of early T cells in non-severe SARS-CoV-2 infection. The table lists this clonotype with a few counts. TCRdb re-analysed the 5' RACE reads in MiXCR, keeping a single row per CDR3 protein. The sample holds tens of thousands of distinct CDR3 sequences; over 12% are singletons and the top ten take 3% to 3.5%. The CDR3 runs to 21 residues. Germline loops: CDR1 SGDLS, CDR2 YYNGEE. The V segment lost 7 bases and the J segment 2 bases; nucleotides outside the gene matches: 24. The receptor was derived from an adult who was a healthcare worker with PCR-confirmed SARS-CoV-2 infection or an uninfected control (not recorded which). Sequenced sample: whole blood. V and J are TRBV9 and TRBJ2-3; TRBD2 matches at 11 bases. CDR3 sequence reads: CASLGHPGTSGGTSVTDTQYF. The DNA for the CDR3 is TGTGCCAGCTTGGGCCATCCCGGGACTAGCGGAGGGACCTCGGTCACAGATACGCAGTATTTT. Full variable domain (rest looked up from reference TRBV9 and TRBJ2-3): DSGVTQTPKHLITATGQRVTLRCSPRSGDLSVYWYQQSLDQGLQFLIQYYNGEERAKGNILERFSAQQFPDLHSELNLSSLELGDSALYFCASLGHPGTSGGTSVTDTQYFGPGTRLTVL.